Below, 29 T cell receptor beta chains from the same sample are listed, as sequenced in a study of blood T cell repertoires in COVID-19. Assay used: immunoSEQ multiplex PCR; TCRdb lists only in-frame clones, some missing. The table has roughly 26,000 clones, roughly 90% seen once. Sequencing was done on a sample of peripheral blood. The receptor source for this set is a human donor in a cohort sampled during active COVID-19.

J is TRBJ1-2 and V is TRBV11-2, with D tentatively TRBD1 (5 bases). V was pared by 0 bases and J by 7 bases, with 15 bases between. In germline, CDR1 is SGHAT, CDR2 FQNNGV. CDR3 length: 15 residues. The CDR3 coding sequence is TGTGCCAGCAGCTTAGATCAAGCAGGGCTAGGTGGCTACACCTTC. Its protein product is CASSLDQAGLGGYTF.

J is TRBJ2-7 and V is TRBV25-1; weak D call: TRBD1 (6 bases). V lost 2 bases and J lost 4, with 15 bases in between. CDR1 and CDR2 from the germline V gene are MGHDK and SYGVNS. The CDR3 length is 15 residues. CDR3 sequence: CASSEPGHGVYEQYF. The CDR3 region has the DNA TGTGCCAGCAGTGAACCGGGACACGGAGTATACGAGCAGTACTTC.

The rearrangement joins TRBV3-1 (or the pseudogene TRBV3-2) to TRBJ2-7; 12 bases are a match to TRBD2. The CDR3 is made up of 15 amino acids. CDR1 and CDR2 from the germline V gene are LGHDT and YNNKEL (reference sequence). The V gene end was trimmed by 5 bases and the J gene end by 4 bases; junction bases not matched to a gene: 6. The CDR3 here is CASSATTSGGYEQYV. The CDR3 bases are TGTGCCAGCAGCGCTACGACTAGCGGGGGTTACGAGCAGTACGTC.

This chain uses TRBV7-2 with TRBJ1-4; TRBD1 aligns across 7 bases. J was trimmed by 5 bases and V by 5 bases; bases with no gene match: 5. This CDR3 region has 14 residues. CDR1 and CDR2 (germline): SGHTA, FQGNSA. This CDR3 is CASSHPGQNEKLFF. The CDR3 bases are TGTGCCAGCAGCCACCCGGGACAGAATGAAAAACTGTTTTTT.

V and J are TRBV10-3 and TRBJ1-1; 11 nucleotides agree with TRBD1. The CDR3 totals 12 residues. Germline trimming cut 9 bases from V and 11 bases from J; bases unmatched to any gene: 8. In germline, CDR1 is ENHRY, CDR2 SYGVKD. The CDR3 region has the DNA TGTGCCATGTCACCGGGACAGGGGGACGCTTTCTTT. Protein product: CAMSPGQGDAFF.

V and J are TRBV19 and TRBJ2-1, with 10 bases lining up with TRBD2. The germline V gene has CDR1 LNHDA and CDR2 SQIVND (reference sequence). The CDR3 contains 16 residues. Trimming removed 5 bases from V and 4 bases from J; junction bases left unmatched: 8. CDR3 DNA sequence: TGTGCCAGTAGTTCCCGGACTAGCGGCTTTTACAATGAGCAGTTCTTC. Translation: CASSSRTSGFYNEQFF.

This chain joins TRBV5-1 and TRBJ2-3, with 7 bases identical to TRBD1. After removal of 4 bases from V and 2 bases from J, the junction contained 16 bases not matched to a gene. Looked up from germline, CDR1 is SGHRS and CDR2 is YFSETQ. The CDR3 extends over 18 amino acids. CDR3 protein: CASSRTPSTGTNTDTQYF. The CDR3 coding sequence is TGCGCCAGCAGCCGTACCCCCTCGACAGGGACAAACACAGATACGCAGTATTTT.

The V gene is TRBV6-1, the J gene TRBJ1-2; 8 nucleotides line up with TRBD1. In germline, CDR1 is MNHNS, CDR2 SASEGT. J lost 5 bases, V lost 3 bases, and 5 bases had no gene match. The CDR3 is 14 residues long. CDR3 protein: CASSDAGTGYGYTF. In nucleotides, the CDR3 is TGTGCCAGCAGTGACGCCGGGACAGGTTATGGCTACACCTTC.

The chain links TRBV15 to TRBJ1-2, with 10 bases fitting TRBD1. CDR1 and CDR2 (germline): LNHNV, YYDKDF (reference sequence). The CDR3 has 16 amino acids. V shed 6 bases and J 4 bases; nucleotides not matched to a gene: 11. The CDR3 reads CATSPRDRGLIYGYTF. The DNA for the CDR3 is TGTGCCACCAGTCCTCGGGACAGGGGCTTGATCTATGGCTACACCTTC.

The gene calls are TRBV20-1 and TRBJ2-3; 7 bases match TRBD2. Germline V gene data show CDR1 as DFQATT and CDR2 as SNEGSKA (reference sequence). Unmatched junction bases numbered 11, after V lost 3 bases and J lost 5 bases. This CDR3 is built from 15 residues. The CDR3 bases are TGCAGTGCTAGTGCTCGACTAGCCGGCGGAGATACGCAGTATTTT. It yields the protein CSASARLAGGDTQYF.

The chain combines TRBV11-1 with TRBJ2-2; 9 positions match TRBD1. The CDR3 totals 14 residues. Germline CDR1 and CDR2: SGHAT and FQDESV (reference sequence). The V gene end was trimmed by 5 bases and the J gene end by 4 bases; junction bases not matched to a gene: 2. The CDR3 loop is CASSLQGATGELFF. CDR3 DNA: TGTGCCAGCAGCCTACAGGGGGCCACCGGGGAGCTGTTTTTT.

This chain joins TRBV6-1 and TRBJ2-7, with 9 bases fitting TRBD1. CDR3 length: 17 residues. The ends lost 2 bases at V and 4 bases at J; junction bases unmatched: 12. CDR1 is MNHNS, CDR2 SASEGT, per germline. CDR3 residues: CASSEWGGGTGWYEQYF. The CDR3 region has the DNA TGTGCCAGCAGTGAATGGGGGGGCGGGACAGGGTGGTACGAGCAGTACTTC.

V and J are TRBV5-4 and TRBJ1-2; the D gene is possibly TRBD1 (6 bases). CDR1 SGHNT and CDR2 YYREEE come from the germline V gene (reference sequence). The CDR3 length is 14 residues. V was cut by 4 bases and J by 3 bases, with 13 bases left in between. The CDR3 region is CASSGGQGYYGYTF. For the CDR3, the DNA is TGTGCCAGCAGCGGGGGCCAGGGGTACTATGGCTACACCTTC. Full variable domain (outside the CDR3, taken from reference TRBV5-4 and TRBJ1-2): ETGVTQSPTHLIKTRGQQVTLRCSSQSGHNTVSWYQQALGQGPQFIFQYYREEENGRGNFPPRFSGLQFPNYSSELNVNALELDDSALYLCASSGGQGYYGYTFGSGTRLTVV.

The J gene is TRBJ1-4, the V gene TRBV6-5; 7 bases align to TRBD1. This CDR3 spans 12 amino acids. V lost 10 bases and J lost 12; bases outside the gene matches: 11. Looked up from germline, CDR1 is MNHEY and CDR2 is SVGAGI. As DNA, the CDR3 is TGTGCCACCGGGACAGCTGGTTGGGAACTGTTTTTT. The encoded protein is CATGTAGWELFF.

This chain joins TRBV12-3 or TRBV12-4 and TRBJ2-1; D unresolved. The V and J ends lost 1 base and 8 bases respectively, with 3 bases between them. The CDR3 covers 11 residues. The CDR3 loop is CASSLVYEQFF. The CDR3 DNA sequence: TGTGCCAGCAGTTTAGTCTATGAGCAGTTCTTC.

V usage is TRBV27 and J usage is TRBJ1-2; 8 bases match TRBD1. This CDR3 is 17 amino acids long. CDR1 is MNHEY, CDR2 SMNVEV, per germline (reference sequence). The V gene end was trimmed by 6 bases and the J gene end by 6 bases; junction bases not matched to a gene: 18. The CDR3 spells CASRMRPRGQGLHGYTF. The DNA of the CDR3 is TGTGCCAGCAGGATGAGGCCCCGAGGACAGGGACTTCATGGCTACACCTTC.

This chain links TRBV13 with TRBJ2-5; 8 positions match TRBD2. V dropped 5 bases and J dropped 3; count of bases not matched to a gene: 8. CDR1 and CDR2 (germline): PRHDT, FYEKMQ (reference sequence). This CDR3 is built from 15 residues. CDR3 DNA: TGTGCCAGCAGCCACCCCAGCGGGGGCAAAGAGACCCAGTACTTC. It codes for CASSHPSGGKETQYF.

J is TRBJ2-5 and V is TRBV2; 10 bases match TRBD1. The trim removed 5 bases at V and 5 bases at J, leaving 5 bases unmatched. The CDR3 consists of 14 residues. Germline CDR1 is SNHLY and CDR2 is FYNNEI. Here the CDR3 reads CASSQGQGGETQYF. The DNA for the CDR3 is TGTGCCAGCAGTCAAGGACAGGGGGGGGAGACCCAGTACTTC.

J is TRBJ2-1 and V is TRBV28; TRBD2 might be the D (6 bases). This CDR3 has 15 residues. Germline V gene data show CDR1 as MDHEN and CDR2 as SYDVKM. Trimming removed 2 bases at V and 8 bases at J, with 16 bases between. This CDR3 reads CASSLAGRKNYEQFF. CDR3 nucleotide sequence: TGTGCCAGCAGTTTAGCGGGACGAAAGAACTATGAGCAGTTCTTC.

The CDR3 here is CASSPGNTDTQYF. The CDR3 nucleotides are TGTGCCAGCTCACCGGGCAACACAGATACGCAGTATTTT. The rearrangement links TRBV18 to TRBJ2-3; no firm D call. Germline V gene sequence: CDR1 KGHSH, CDR2 LQKENI. The V end lost 3 bases, the J end lost 2 bases, and 6 bases lay between the germline ends. This CDR3 region has 13 residues.

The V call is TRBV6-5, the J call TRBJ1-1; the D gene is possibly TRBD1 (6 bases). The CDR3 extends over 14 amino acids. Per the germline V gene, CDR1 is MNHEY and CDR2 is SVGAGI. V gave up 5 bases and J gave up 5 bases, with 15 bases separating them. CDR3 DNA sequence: TGTGCCAGCAGTACGACTGGCAGGGGTACTGAAGCTTTCTTT. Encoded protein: CASSTTGRGTEAFF.

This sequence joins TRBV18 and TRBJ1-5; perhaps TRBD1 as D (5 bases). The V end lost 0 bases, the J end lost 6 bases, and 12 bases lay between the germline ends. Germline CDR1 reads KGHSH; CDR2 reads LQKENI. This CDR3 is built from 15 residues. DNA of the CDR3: TGTGCCAGCTCACCACCGGAGGGGCTTGGTCAGCCCCAGCATTTT. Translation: CASSPPEGLGQPQHF.

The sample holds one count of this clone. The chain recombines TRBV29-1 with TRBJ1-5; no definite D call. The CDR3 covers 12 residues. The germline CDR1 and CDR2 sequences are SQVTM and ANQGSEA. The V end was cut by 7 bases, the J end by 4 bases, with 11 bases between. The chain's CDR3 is CSAGERNQPQHF. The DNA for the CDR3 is TGCAGCGCCGGGGAACGAAATCAGCCCCAGCATTTT.

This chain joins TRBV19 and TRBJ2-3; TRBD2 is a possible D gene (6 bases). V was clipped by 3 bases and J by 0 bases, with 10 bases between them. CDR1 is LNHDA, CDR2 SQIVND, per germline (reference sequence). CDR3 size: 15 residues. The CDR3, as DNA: TGTGCCAGTAGTATCGGGGGAACTAGCACAGATACGCAGTATTTT. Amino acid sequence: CASSIGGTSTDTQYF. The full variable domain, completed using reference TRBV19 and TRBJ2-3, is DGGITQSPKYLFRKEGQNVTLSCEQNLNHDAMYWYRQDPGQGLRLIYYSQIVNDFQKGDIAEGYSVSREKKESFPLTVTSAQKNPTAFYLCASSIGGTSTDTQYFGPGTRLTVL.

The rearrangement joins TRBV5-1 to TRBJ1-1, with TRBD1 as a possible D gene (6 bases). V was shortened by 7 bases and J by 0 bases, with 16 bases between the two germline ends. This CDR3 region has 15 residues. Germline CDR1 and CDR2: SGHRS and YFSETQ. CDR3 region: CASQETGTMNTEAFF. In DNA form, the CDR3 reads TGCGCCAGCCAAGAGACAGGAACTATGAACACTGAAGCTTTCTTT.

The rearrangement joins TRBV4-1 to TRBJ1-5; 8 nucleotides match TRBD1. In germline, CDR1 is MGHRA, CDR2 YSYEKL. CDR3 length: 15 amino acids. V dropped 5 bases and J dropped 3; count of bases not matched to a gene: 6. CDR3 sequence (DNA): TGCGCCAGCAGCACCCAGGGGGCCTTCAATCAGCCCCAGCATTTT. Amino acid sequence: CASSTQGAFNQPQHF.

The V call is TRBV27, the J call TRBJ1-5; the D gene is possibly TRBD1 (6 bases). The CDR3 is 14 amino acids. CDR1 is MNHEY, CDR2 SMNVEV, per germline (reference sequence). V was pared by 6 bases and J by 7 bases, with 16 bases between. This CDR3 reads CASSPDSLGQPQHF. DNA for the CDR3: TGTGCCAGCAGCCCGGACAGTCTGGGACAGCCCCAGCATTTT.

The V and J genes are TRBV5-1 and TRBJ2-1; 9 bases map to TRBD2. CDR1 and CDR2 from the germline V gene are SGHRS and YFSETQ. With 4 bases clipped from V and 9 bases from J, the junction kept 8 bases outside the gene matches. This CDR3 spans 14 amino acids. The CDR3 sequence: CASSGRSGGFEQFF. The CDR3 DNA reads TGCGCCAGCAGCGGTAGAAGCGGGGGGTTTGAGCAGTTCTTC.

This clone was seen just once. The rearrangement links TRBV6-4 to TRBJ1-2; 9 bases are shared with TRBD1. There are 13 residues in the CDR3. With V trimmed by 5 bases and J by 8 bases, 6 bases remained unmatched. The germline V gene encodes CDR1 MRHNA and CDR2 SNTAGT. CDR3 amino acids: CASSSGQGRGYTF. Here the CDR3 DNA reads TGTGCCAGCAGTTCTGGACAGGGGAGAGGCTACACCTTC.